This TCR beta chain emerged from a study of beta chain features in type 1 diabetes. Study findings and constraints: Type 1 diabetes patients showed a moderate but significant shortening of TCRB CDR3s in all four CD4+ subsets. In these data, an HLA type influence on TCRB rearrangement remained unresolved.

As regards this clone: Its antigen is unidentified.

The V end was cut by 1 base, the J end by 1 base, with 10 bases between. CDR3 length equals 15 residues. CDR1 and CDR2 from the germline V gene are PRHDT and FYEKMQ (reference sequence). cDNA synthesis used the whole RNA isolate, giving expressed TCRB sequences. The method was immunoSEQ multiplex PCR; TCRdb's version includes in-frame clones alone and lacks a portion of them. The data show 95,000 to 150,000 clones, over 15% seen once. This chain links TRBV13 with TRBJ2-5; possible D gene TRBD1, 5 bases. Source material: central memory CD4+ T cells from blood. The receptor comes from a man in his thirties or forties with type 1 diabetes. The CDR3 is CASSLVTQGQETQYF. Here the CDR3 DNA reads TGTGCCAGCAGCTTAGTGACCCAGGGCCAAGAGACCCAGTACTTC.